Each of the 17 T cell receptor beta chains below was sequenced from the same sample in a study of PD-L1 blockade in urothelial cancer. Sample time point: pretreatment peripheral blood. Assay: immunoSEQ multiplex PCR; the TCRdb copy retains only in-frame clones and omits some. Of tens of thousands of clones detected, roughly 87% appear once; the ten largest clones hold around a sixth. The starting material was PBMCs, obtained around atezolizumab (anti-PD-L1) treatment. The source is a man in his sixties or seventies with urothelial cancer.

This clone was observed a single time. V is TRBV6-5 and J is TRBJ2-7, with D perhaps TRBD1 (6 bases). Germline lookup yields CDR1 MNHEY and CDR2 SVGAGI. With 2 bases removed from V and 4 bases from J, the gap between germline ends came to 15 bases. The CDR3 runs 15 residues. CDR3 DNA: TGTGCCAGCAGTTACGACAGGCGACCACCTTACGAGCAGTACTTC. Encoded protein: CASSYDRRPPYEQYF.

This clone was seen more than once but under ten times. This chain links TRBV27 with TRBJ2-7; 11 nucleotides agree with TRBD2. The CDR3 spans 18 residues. J lost 1 base, V lost 5 bases, and 13 bases had no gene match. Germline CDR1 is MNHEY and CDR2 is SMNVEV (reference sequence). CDR3 DNA: TGTGCCAGCAGTGGCGCTCCGGGACTAGCGGACCTATCCTACGAGCAGTACTTC. Protein sequence: CASSGAPGLADLSYEQYF.

This chain links TRBV7-9 with TRBJ2-7; 8 positions match TRBD1. This CDR3 is built from 13 residues. Trimming cost V 2 bases and J 7 bases; bases outside gene matches: 4. Germline V gives CDR1 SEHNR, CDR2 FQNEAQ (reference sequence). Here the CDR3 DNA reads TGTGCCAGCAGCTTACAGGGGGCGGGTGAGCAGTACTTC. This gives the protein CASSLQGAGEQYF. The variable domain in full, completed from reference TRBV7-9 and TRBJ2-7, reads DTGVSQNPRHKITKRGQNVTFRCDPISEHNRLYWYRQTLGQGPEFLTYFQNEAQLEKSRLLSDRFSAERPKGSFSTLEIQRTEQGDSAMYLCASSLQGAGEQYFGPGTRLTVT.

This chain connects TRBV19 to TRBJ2-1, with 11 bases identical to TRBD2. Losses at the gene ends were 5 bases for V and 6 bases for J; bases not matched to a gene: 9. Germline V gene lookup returns CDR1 LNHDA and CDR2 SQIVND (reference sequence). This CDR3 has 16 amino acids. The CDR3 loop is CASSPFSGRGSNEQFF. The CDR3 coding sequence is TGTGCCAGTAGTCCTTTTAGCGGGAGGGGCAGCAATGAGCAGTTCTTC.

This chain connects TRBV2 to TRBJ2-7; tentatively, D is TRBD2 (6 bases). Between the trimmed V and J ends, which lost 10 bases and 7 bases, there was a span of 17 bases. The CDR3 sequence is 12 residues long. The V gene's germline CDR1 is SNHLY and CDR2 FYNNEI. The CDR3 loop is CATRDGGLEQYF. The CDR3 DNA is TGTGCCACCCGGGACGGGGGTTTAGAGCAGTACTTC.

This clone was seen a handful of times. The V and J genes are TRBV9 and TRBJ2-5; the match to TRBD2 covers 9 bases. CDR3 size: 15 residues. V lost 2 bases and J lost 5; bases outside the gene matches: 7. The germline CDR1 and CDR2 sequences are SGDLS and YYNGEE. CDR3 sequence reads: CASSVLSGSGETQYF. The CDR3 DNA reads as TGTGCCAGCAGCGTCCTTAGCGGGAGCGGGGAGACCCAGTACTTC.

The chain links TRBV19 to TRBJ2-3; possible D gene TRBD2, 6 bases. This CDR3 has 13 amino acids. V was cut by 8 bases and J by 5 bases, with 14 bases left in between. Germline loops: CDR1 LNHDA, CDR2 SQIVND (reference sequence). The CDR3 DNA is TGTGCCAGTTCATGGGGGGTAGGAGATACGCAGTATTTT. It codes for CASSWGVGDTQYF.

The chain combines TRBV4-2 with TRBJ2-1, with 10 positions matching TRBD2. The CDR3 has 17 amino acids. J lost 3 bases, V lost 4 bases, and 9 bases had no gene match. Germline V gives CDR1 LGHNA, CDR2 YNFKEQ. The CDR3 nucleotides read TGTGCCAGCAGCCCAGGACCTCTAGCGGGAGACTACAATGAGCAGTTCTTC. It translates to CASSPGPLAGDYNEQFF.

This chain joins TRBV7-9 and TRBJ2-1; 13 bases fit TRBD2. J gave up 9 bases and V 5 bases, and 13 bases lay outside the gene matches. Germline CDR1 SEHNR, CDR2 FQNEAQ (reference sequence). This CDR3 region has 17 residues. CDR3 sequence: CASSKLAGGVVGGEQFF. CDR3 DNA: TGTGCCAGCAGCAAACTAGCGGGAGGGGTGGTCGGGGGTGAGCAGTTCTTC.

As to this clone: The CDR3 carries no conserved terminal phenylalanine or tryptophan, so it likely arises from a read error. It is unclear where the CDR3 begins or ends on the DNA, so no DNA is shown, and the CDR3 is as TCRdb lists it. Here the CDR3 reads CASSETNGGASL. The rearrangement uses TRBV6-1 and TRBJ2-7; the D call in the table, TRBD2, was not verified against the DNA. The germline gives CDR1 MNHNS, CDR2 SASEGT. From its first to its last residue, the CDR3 has 12 amino acids.

The rearrangement links TRBV18 to TRBJ2-7; D perhaps matches TRBD2 (6 bases). V was clipped by 3 bases and J by 0 bases, with 9 bases between them. The germline V gene has CDR1 KGHSH and CDR2 LQKENI. This CDR3 is built from 14 residues. Here the CDR3 DNA reads TGTGCCAGCTCACCTGGGGGGAGCTCCTACGAGCAGTACTTC. Protein: CASSPGGSSYEQYF.

This clone was recorded once. The V call is TRBV6-1, the J call TRBJ1-2; the D is unclear. The CDR3 is made up of 12 amino acids. Trimming took 3 bases from V and 12 from J, leaving 14 bases between them. The V gene's germline CDR1 is MNHNS and CDR2 SASEGT. The CDR3, as DNA: TGTGCCAGCAGTGATCTTATCCAGGAAAACACCTTC. Translation: CASSDLIQENTF.

V and J are TRBV5-4 and TRBJ2-1, with D possibly being TRBD1 (6 bases). Germline-derived CDR1 and CDR2 are SGHNT and YYREEE (reference sequence). The CDR3 is made up of 13 amino acids. V was cut by 2 bases and J by 8 bases, with 11 bases left in between. The CDR3 coding sequence is TGTGCCAGCAGCTTCCGAGGGGGTGATGAGCAGTTCTTC. Translating it yields CASSFRGGDEQFF.

This clone came up once. This chain connects TRBV9 to TRBJ2-7, with 7 bases that match TRBD1. Germline values: CDR1 SGDLS, CDR2 YYNGEE. The V gene end was trimmed by 0 bases and the J gene end by 7 bases; junction bases not matched to a gene: 4. CDR3 size: 13 residues. The DNA for the CDR3 is TGTGCCAGCAGCGTAGATTTGACAGGGGAGCAGTACTTC. This codes for CASSVDLTGEQYF.

This rearrangement joins TRBV5-1 to TRBJ2-7; tentative D call: TRBD1 (6 bases). This CDR3 region has 11 residues. In germline, CDR1 is SGHRS, CDR2 YFSETQ. V shed 4 bases and J shed 5 bases, with 7 bases lying between them. The CDR3 is CASSQGHEQYF. For the CDR3, the DNA is TGCGCCAGCAGCCAGGGGCACGAGCAGTACTTC.

The chain employs TRBV4-2 and TRBJ2-2; D might be TRBD2 (6 bases). CDR3 size: 17 residues. Between the trimmed V and J ends, which lost 0 bases and 2 bases, there was a span of 13 bases. In germline, CDR1 is LGHNA, CDR2 YNFKEQ. The CDR3 reads CASSQDNGGSNTGELFF. The DNA for the CDR3 is TGTGCCAGCAGCCAAGATAATGGAGGGAGCAACACCGGGGAGCTGTTTTTT.

The chain employs TRBV4-2 and TRBJ2-1; 9 bases line up with TRBD2. This CDR3 comprises 16 residues. J was trimmed by 3 bases and V by 1 base; bases with no gene match: 4. Germline V CDR1 and CDR2: LGHNA, YNFKEQ. DNA for the CDR3: TGTGCCAGCAGCCAAGGTCCGACTAGCGGCTACAATGAGCAGTTCTTC. Translating gives CASSQGPTSGYNEQFF.